This T cell receptor (beta chain) appears in the sequencing data of a study of neurological immune-mediated disorders (dated by TCRdb to between 2018 and 2021). For context, the study as a whole: Peripheral blood TCR-beta repertoires from HTLV-I-associated myelopathy (HAM/TSP) patients, multiple sclerosis patients and healthy controls were compared by UMI-based sequencing. The cohort was made up of 68 subjects, consisting of roughly 14 HAM/TSP patients, about 34 multiple sclerosis patients and around 20 healthy controls. The approximately 110 TCR-beta libraries covered PBMC samples along with longitudinal samples, technical triplicates, and paired sorted CD4+ and CD8+ T-cell subsets.

The paper's findings and limits, for the study overall: TCR clonal expansion was highest in HAM/TSP patients and lowest in MS patients, with MS patients falling below even healthy controls. Expanded clones from different subjects shared no identical CDR3 amino acid sequences, which suggests that TCR-beta repertoires were private in all groups.

For unsorted PBMC libraries, 2 million PBMCs were used after storage in RNAlater at -80 degrees C until RNA extraction. PBMCs were separated from peripheral blood using Ficoll-Hypaque density gradient centrifugation and then cryopreserved in liquid nitrogen. Relative to germline, V is missing 6 bases and J is missing 0 bases, with 13 bases of the junction outside any gene match. The germline V gene (reference sequence) gives CDR1 as DFQATT and CDR2 as SNEGSKA. The CDR3 runs 19 amino acids, cysteine and phenylalanine included. The entry retains the CDR3 DNA only, 57 bases that are in frame from base 1. As regards this clonotype: The clone's antigen remains unknown. No qualities accompany the bases; no much larger clone lies one base away.

cDNA was synthesized by template-switch 5'RACE using a primer carrying a 10-nucleotide random unique molecular identifier by which each TCR transcript was tagged. Every sequencing run yielded over 190 million TCR-beta sequences covering 15-18 subjects. The RNeasy kit was used to extract total RNA. Using the KAPA Real-time Library Amplification kit, TCR-beta VDJ regions were amplified with primers for the TCR constant region and the 5'RACE anchor. Sample indexes and Illumina adaptors were added in a first PCR, and a second PCR then increased library yield. The roughly 650 bp TCR product was size-selected on a 2% E-gel SizeSelection system after Ampure bead purification. Before pooling, libraries had their quality checked on a Bioanalyzer, their concentration measured with Qubit, and their quantity determined with the Kapa Library Quantification kit. Libraries were sequenced paired-end 2 x 150 bp on an Illumina HiSeq 2500. To increase sequence diversity, about 25-31% phiX was spiked into each library pool. In the source study's methods: The UMI-based MiGEC pipeline processed quality-filtered reads and removed over 90% of raw TCR sequences during error correction. IMGT germline references were used for aligning VDJ genes, and each clonotype was defined as a unique CDR3 amino acid sequence together with its V-J genes. Clonal expansion, Shannon diversity and CDR3 relatedness were evaluated with VDJtools (CalcPairwiseDistances, ClusterSamples), while phylogenetic trees were built in CLCbio workbench. Clones with at least 8 unique UMIs were defined as expanded, with this threshold being based on coefficient-of-variation modelling across technical triplicates. TCRdb itself trimmed the public reads at Q25 with fastp, ran MiXCR and retained productive beta chains. Entries are consolidated by CDR3 protein sequence, retaining the most common genes and DNA. TCRdb assigned the V and J calls; the authors' analysis was not used. A total of fewer than 30,000 distinct CDR3 sequences appear in this sample, roughly 13% of them only once. Around 15% of the sample goes to the ten largest clones.

The chain is encoded by TRBV20-1 joined to TRBJ2-1, and TRBD2 aligns with 14 junction nucleotides. Material for sequencing was PBMCs. The receptor was isolated from a middle-aged woman with HTLV-1-associated myelopathy (HAM/TSP). In nucleotides, the sequence is TGCAGTGCCCTCAGAGGACTAGCGGGAGGCCTCCTCTCCTACAATGAGCAGTTCTTC. This gives the protein CSALRGLAGGLLSYNEQFF.